This TCR beta chain was captured in a study of cytotoxic CD8 clonotypes in ibrutinib-treated CLL. Study context: Recorded responses included approximately 24 partial and 2 complete; following median approximately six years, approximately 14 stayed remitted and 12 progressed.

The study, taken as a whole, reports: At baseline, clonality was higher than in age-matched healthy donors and correlated with CD8+ counts.

V shed 3 bases, J shed 7 bases, and the junction held 9 bases outside the gene matches. The CDR3 is 15 amino acids. Germline V gene lookup returns CDR1 MDHEN and CDR2 SYDVKM. TCRdb keeps only in-frame clones here, not all; method: immunoSEQ multiplex PCR. The sample lists a few hundred thousand clones, roughly 80% occurring once. In the case of this clone: Antigen: not known.

The input for sequencing was PBMCs, taken before ibrutinib treatment. The TCR comes from a human donor with chronic lymphocytic leukemia. The J gene is TRBJ2-7, the V gene TRBV28, with TRBD2 matching 10 bases. CDR3 DNA: TGTGCCAGCAGTTTCGGGCTAGCGGGAGCGGAGGAGCAGTACTTC. It is translated as CASSFGLAGAEEQYF.